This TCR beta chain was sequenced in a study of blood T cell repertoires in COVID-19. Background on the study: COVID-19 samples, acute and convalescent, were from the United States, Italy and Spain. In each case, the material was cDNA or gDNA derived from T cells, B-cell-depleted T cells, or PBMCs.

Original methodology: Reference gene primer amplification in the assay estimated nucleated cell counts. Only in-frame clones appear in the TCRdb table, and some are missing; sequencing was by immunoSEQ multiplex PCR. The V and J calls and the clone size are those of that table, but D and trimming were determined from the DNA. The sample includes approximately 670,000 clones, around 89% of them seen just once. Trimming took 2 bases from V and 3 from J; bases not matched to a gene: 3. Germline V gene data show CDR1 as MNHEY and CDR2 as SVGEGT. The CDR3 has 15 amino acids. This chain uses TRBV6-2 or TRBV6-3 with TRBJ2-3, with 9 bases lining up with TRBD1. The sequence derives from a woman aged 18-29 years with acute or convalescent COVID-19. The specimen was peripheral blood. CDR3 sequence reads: CASSYLGQGTDTQYF. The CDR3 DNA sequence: TGTGCCAGCAGTTACCTCGGACAGGGGACAGATACGCAGTATTTT.